The 11 T cell receptor beta chains in this list originate from one sample, sequenced in a study of CDR3 diversity in severe acne. TCRdb reprocessed the PCR reads via MiXCR and lists one record per CDR3 protein. Among more than 85,000 distinct CDR3 sequences listed, roughly 52% were seen once. What was sequenced was blood. These receptors all come from a male donor in good health, serving as a control.

This clonotype appeared a few times. V is TRBV2 and J is TRBJ1-1, with 8 nucleotides matching TRBD1. V gave up 6 bases and J gave up 0 bases; unmatched junction bases: 3. CDR3 size: 14 residues. From germline, CDR1 is SNHLY and CDR2 FYNNEI. The chain's CDR3 is CASRYRGMNTEAFF. The CDR3 DNA sequence: TGTGCCAGCAGATACAGGGGGATGAACACTGAAGCTTTCTTT.

V usage is TRBV10-3 and J usage is TRBJ1-2; D gene unclear. V was shortened by 2 bases and J by 5 bases, with 9 bases between the two germline ends. This CDR3 is 13 amino acids long. The germline CDR1 and CDR2 sequences are ENHRY and SYGVKD. CDR3 amino acids: CAISEVGDYGYTF. CDR3 nucleotide sequence: TGTGCCATCAGTGAGGTTGGTGATTATGGCTACACCTTC.

As to this clonotype: This may be a read error, as it is one base from a much larger clone. The CDR3: CAISHFGQGYAEAFF. DNA for the CDR3: TGTGCCATCAGTCATTTTGGACAGGGGTATGCAGAAGCTTTCTTT. This chain links TRBV10-3 with TRBJ1-1; 9 nucleotides align to TRBD1. The CDR3 consists of 15 residues. CDR1 and CDR2 (germline): ENHRY, SYGVKD. V shed 5 bases, J shed 8 bases, and the junction held 12 bases outside the gene matches.

V is TRBV7-9 and J is TRBJ1-2; no clear D. Trimming shortened V by 1 base and J by 4 bases, and 10 bases separated the two germline ends. The germline gives CDR1 SEHNR, CDR2 FQNEAQ (reference sequence). The CDR3 is 14 residues long. The chain's CDR3 is CASSLEAPVYGYTF. CDR3 bases: TGTGCCAGCAGCTTAGAGGCGCCGGTCTATGGCTACACCTTC.

This chain connects TRBV24-1 to TRBJ1-4; TRBD1 agrees at 10 bases. Germline trimming cut 9 bases from V and 8 bases from J; bases unmatched to any gene: 5. CDR1 and CDR2 (germline): KGHDR, SFDVKD. CDR3 length equals 13 residues. The DNA of the CDR3 is TGTGCCACCGCCGGGACAGGGGACGAAAAACTGTTTTTT. Translating gives CATAGTGDEKLFF.

In this sample, this clonotype turned up a few times. V usage is TRBV29-1 and J usage is TRBJ1-2, with D hard to call. The V end lost 1 base, the J end lost 12 bases, and 21 bases lay between the germline ends. The CDR3 has 14 residues. Germline V lookup: CDR1 SQVTM, CDR2 ANQGSEA. CDR3 DNA: TGCAGCGTTGAAGTTCAGTGGGCAGGTGAGGTCCACACCTTC. This codes for CSVEVQWAGEVHTF.

The V call is TRBV19, the J call TRBJ1-4; 7 positions agree with TRBD1. This CDR3 spans 14 amino acids. V lost 3 bases to trimming and J lost 5 bases; unmatched junction nucleotides: 3. CDR1 and CDR2 from the germline V gene are LNHDA and SQIVND (reference sequence). The CDR3 bases are TGTGCCAGTAGTATCACAGGGGTCAATGAAAAACTGTTTTTT. Translating gives CASSITGVNEKLFF.

This clonotype was recorded a few times. The chain recombines TRBV29-1 with TRBJ1-2; D is perhaps TRBD1 (5 bases). Deletions cut 5 bases from V and 1 base from J, with 8 bases between. CDR1 and CDR2 from the germline V gene are SQVTM and ANQGSEA. CDR3 length equals 12 residues. CDR3 amino acids: CSVTDSNYGYTF. The DNA of the CDR3 is TGCAGCGTTACCGACAGTAACTATGGCTACACCTTC.

This clonotype has at least ten counts. The chain uses TRBV5-8 and TRBJ1-3; 8 positions match TRBD1. V gave up 4 bases and J gave up 3 bases; unmatched junction bases: 3. The germline gives CDR1 SGHTS, CDR2 YDEGEE. This CDR3 contains 14 residues. The CDR3 sequence: CASSAGGFGNTIYF. The CDR3 DNA is TGTGCCAGCAGCGCAGGGGGCTTTGGAAACACCATATATTTT.

This clonotype came up a few times. This chain links TRBV11-3 with TRBJ2-5; D is undetermined. The CDR3 runs to 13 residues. Trimming cost V 4 bases and J 5 bases, with 11 bases left between them. Germline CDR1 and CDR2: SGHNT and YENEEA. CDR3 in amino acids: CASSSPSAETQYF. In nucleotides, the CDR3 is TGTGCCAGCAGCTCGCCGTCTGCGGAGACCCAGTACTTC.

This clonotype was detected a few times. The genes are TRBV20-1 and TRBJ1-4, with D unclear. The V and J ends lost 4 bases and 5 bases respectively, with 11 bases between them. The CDR3 has 13 residues. The germline V gene has CDR1 DFQATT and CDR2 SNEGSKA (reference sequence). The CDR3 sequence is CSAKGMENEKLFF. The CDR3 DNA sequence: TGCAGTGCTAAAGGGATGGAGAATGAAAAACTGTTTTTT.